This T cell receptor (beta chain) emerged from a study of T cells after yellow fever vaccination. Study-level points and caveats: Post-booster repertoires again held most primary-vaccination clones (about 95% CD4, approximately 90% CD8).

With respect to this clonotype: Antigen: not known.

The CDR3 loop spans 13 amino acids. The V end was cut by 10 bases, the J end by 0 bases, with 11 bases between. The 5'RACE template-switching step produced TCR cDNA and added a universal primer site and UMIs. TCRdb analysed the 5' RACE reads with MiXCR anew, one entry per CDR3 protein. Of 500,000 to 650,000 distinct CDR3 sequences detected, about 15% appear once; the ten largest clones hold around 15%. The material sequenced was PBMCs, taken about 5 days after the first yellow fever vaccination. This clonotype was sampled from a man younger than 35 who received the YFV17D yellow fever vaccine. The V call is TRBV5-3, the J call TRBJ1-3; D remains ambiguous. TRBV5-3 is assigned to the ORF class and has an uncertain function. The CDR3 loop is CAGGLNSGNTIYF. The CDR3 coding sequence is TGTGCCGGTGGACTGAACTCTGGAAACACCATATATTTT.